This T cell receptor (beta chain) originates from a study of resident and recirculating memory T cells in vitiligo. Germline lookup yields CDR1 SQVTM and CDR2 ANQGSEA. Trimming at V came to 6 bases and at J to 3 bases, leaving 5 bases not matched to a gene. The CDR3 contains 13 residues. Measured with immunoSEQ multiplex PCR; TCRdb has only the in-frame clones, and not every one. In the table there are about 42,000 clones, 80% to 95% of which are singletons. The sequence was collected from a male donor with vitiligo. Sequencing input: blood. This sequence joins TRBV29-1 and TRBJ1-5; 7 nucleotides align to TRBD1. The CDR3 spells CSVRTGYNQPQHF. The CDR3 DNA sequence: TGCAGCGTCCGGACAGGATACAATCAGCCCCAGCATTTT. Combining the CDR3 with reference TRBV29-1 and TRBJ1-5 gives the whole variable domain SAVISQKPSRDICQRGTSLTIQCQVDSQVTMMFWYRQQPGQSLTLIATANQGSEATYESGFVIDKFPISRPNLTFSTLTVSNMSPEDSSIYLCSVRTGYNQPQHFGDGTRLSIL.